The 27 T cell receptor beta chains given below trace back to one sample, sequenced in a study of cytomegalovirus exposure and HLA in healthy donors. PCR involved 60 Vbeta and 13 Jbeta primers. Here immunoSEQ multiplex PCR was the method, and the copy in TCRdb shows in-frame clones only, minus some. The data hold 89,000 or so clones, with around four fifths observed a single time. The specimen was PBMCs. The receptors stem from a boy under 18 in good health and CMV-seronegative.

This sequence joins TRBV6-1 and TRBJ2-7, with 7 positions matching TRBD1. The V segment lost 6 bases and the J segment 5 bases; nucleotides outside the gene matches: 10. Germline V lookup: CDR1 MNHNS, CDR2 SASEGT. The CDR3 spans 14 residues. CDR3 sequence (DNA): TGTGCCAGCAGCGCCGGGACAGCTGTTCACGAGCAGTACTTC. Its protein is CASSAGTAVHEQYF.

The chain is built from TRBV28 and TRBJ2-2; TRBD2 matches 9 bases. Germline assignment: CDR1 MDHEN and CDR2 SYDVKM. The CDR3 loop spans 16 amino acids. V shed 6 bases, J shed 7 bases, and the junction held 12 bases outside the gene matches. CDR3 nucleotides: TGTGCCAGCAGGGAGGGACTAGCTAGAGGAAACGGGGAGCTGTTTTTT. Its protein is CASREGLARGNGELFF. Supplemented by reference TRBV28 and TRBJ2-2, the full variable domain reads DVKVTQSSRYLVKRTGEKVFLECVQDMDHENMFWYRQDPGLGLRLIYFSYDVKMKEKGDIPEGYSVSREKKERFSLILESASTNQTSMYLCASREGLARGNGELFFGEGSRLTVL.

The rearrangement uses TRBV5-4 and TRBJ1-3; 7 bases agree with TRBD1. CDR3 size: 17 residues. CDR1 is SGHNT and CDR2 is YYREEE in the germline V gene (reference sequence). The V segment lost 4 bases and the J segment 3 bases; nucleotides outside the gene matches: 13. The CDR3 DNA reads TGTGCCAGCAGCCCTCATCCCGCAGGGGGTCGTGGAAACACCATATATTTT. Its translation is CASSPHPAGGRGNTIYF.

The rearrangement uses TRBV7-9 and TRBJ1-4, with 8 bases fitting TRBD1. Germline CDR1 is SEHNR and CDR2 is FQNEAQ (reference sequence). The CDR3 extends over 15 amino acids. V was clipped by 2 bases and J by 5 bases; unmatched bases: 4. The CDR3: CASSLSDRDNEKLFF. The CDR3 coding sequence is TGTGCCAGCAGCTTATCGGACAGGGACAATGAAAAACTGTTTTTT. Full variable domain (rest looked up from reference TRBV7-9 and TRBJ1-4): DTGVSQNPRHKITKRGQNVTFRCDPISEHNRLYWYRQTLGQGPEFLTYFQNEAQLEKSRLLSDRFSAERPKGSFSTLEIQRTEQGDSAMYLCASSLSDRDNEKLFFGSGTQLSVL.

This CDR3 reads CASSPGLAVSYEQYF. Written as DNA, the CDR3 is TGTGCCAGCAGCCCAGGACTAGCGGTATCCTACGAGCAGTACTTC. The chain carries TRBV7-9 and TRBJ2-7; 10 bases line up with TRBD2. The trim removed 5 bases at V and 1 base at J, leaving 5 bases unmatched. The CDR3 has 15 amino acids. Looked up from germline, CDR1 is SEHNR and CDR2 is FQNEAQ (reference sequence).

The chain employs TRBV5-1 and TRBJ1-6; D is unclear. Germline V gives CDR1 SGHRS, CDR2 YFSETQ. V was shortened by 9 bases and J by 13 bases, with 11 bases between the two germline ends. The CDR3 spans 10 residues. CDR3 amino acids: CAILVSPLHF. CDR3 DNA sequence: TGCGCCATTCTCGTCTCCCCCCTCCACTTT.

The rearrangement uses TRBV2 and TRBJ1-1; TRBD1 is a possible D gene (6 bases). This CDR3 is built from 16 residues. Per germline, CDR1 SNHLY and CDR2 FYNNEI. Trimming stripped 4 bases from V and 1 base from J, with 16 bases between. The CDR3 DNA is TGTGCCAGCAGTGCCGACAGGTTCACGTCGAACACTGAAGCTTTCTTT. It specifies CASSADRFTSNTEAFF.

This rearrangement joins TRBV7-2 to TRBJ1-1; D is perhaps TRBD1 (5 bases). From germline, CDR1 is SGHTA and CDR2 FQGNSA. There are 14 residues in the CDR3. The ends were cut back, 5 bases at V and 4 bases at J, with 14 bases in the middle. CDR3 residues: CASSPGPGGTEAFF. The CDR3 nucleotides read TGTGCCAGCAGCCCCGGGCCGGGGGGCACTGAAGCTTTCTTT.

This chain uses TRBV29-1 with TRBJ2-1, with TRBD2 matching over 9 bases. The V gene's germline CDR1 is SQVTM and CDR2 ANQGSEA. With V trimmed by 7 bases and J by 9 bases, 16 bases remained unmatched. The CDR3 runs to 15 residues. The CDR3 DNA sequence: TGCAGCGCCGGGCGTGGGGTAGCGGGAGCTGGTGAGCAGTTCTTC. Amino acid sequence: CSAGRGVAGAGEQFF.

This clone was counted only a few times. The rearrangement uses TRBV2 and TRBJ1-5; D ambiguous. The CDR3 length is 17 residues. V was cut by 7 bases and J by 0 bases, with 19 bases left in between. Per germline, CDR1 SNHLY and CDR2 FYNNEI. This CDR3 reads CASTNIDTLDSNQPQHF. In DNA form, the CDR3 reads TGTGCCAGCACCAACATAGACACTTTGGATAGCAATCAGCCCCAGCATTTT.

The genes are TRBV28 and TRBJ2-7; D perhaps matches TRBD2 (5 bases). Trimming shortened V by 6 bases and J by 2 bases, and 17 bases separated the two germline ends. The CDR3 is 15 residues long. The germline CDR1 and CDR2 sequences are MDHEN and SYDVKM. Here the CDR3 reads CASSSTRLSTYEQYF. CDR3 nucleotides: TGTGCCAGCAGCTCCACCCGACTATCCACCTACGAGCAGTACTTC.

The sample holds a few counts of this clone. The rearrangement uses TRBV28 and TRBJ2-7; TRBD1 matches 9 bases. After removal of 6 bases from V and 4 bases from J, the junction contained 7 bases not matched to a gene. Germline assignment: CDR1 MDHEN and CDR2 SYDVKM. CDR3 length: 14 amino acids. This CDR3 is CASSWTGEGYEQYF. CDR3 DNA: TGTGCCAGCAGCTGGACAGGGGAGGGATACGAGCAGTACTTC.

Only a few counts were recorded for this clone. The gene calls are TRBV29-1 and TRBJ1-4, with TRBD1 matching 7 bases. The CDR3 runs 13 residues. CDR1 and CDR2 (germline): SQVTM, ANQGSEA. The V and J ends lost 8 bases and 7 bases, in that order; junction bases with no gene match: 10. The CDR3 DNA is TGCAGCTCGAGACAGGGAACCGGTGAAAAACTGTTTTTT. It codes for CSSRQGTGEKLFF.

The CDR3 DNA is TGTGCCAGCAGCTTGGGGTGGGGCAGGACCGTCTCTGGGGCCAACGTCCTGACTTTC. Its protein is CASSLGWGRTVSGANVLTF. This rearrangement joins TRBV5-6 to TRBJ2-6, with D possibly TRBD1 on 5 matching bases. Germline assignment: CDR1 SGHDT and CDR2 YYEEEE. CDR3 size: 19 residues. V was trimmed by 0 bases and J by 0 bases, leaving 16 bases between them.

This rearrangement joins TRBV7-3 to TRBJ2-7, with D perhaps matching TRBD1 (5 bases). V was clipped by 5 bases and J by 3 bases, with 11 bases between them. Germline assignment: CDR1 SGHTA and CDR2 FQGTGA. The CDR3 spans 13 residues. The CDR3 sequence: CASSPKDSYEQYF. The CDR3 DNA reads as TGTGCCAGCAGCCCAAAAGACAGCTACGAGCAGTACTTC.

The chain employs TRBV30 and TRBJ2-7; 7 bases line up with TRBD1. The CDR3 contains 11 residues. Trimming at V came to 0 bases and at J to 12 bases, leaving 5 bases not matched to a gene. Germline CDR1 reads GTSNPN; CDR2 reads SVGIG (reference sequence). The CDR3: CAWSVGDRRYF. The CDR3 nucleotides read TGTGCCTGGAGTGTGGGGGACAGAAGGTACTTC. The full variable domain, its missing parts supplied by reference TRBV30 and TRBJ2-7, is SQTIHQWPATLVQPVGSPLSLECTVEGTSNPNLYWYRQAAGRGLQLLFYSVGIGQISSEVPQNLSASRPQDRQFILSSKKLLLSDSGFYLCAWSVGDRRYFGPGTRLTVT.

The chain's CDR3 is CASSEQGSGQFF. CDR3 sequence (DNA): TGTGCCAGCAGTGAACAGGGGTCTGGGCAGTTCTTC. The chain combines TRBV2 with TRBJ2-1; tentatively, D is TRBD1 (6 bases). Per the germline V gene, CDR1 is SNHLY and CDR2 is FYNNEI. V was shortened by 2 bases and J by 12 bases, with 11 bases between the two germline ends. This CDR3 contains 12 residues.

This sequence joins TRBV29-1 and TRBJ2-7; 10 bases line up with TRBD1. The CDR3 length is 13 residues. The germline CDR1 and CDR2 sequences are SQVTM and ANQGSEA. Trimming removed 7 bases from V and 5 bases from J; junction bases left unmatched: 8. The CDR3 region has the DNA TGCAGCGGAACCGGGACAGGGGCAAACGAGCAGTACTTC. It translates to CSGTGTGANEQYF.

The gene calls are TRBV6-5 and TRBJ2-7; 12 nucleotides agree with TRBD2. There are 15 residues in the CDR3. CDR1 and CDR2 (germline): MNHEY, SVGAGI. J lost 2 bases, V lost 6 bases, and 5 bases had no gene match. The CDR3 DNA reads TGTGCCAGCAGCTTCACTAGCGGGGGGACCTACGAGCAGTACTTC. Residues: CASSFTSGGTYEQYF.

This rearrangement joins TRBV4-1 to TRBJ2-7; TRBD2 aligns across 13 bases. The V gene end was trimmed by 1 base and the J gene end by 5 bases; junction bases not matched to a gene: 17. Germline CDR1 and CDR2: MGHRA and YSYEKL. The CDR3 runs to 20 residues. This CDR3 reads CASSQVWELGTSGKGNEQYF. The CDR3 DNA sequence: TGCGCCAGCAGCCAAGTCTGGGAACTTGGGACTAGCGGGAAGGGAAACGAGCAGTACTTC.

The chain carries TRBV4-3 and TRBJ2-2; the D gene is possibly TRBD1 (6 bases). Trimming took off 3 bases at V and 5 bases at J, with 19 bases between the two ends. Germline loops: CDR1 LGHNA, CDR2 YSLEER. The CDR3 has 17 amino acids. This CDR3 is CASSQDITPDRTGELFF. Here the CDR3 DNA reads TGCGCCAGCAGCCAGGACATTACCCCGGACAGAACCGGGGAGCTGTTTTTT.

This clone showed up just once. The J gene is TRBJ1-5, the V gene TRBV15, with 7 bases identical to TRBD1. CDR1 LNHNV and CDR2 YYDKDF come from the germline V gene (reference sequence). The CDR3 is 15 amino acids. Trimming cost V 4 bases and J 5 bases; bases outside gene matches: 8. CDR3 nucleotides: TGTGCCACCAGCACGACAGGGTTGTTGGATCAGCCCCAGCATTTT. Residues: CATSTTGLLDQPQHF.

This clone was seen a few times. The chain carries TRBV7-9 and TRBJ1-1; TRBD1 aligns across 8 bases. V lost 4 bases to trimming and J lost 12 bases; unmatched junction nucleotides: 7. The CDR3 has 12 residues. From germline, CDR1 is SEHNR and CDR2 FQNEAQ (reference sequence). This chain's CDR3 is CASSSGGLNPFF. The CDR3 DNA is TGTGCCAGCAGCTCAGGGGGCCTGAATCCTTTCTTT.

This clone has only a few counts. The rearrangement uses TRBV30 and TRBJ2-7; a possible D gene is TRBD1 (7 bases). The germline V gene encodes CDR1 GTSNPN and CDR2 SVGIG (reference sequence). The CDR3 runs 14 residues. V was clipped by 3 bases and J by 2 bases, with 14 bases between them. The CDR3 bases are TGTGCCTGGAGGGGCGGAGGGGGCCCCTACGAGCAGTACTTC. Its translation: CAWRGGGGPYEQYF.

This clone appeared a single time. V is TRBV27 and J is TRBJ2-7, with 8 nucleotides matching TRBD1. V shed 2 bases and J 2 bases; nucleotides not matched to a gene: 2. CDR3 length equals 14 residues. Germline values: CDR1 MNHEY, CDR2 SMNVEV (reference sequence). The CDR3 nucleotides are TGTGCCAGCAGTTTACAGGGGGCCACCTACGAGCAGTACTTC. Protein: CASSLQGATYEQYF.

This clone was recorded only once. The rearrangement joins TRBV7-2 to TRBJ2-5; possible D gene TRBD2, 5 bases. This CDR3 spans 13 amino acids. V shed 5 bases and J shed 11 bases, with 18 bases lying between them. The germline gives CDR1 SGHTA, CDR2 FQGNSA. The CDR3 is CASSTPSAGRQYF. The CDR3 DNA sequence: TGTGCCAGCAGCACCCCCTCTGCGGGCCGTCAGTACTTC. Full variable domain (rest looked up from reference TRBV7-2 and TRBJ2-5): GAGVSQSPSNKVTEKGKDVELRCDPISGHTALYWYRQSLGQGLEFLIYFQGNSAPDKSGLPSDRFSAERTGGSVSTLTIQRTQQEDSAVYLCASSTPSAGRQYFGPGTRLLVL.

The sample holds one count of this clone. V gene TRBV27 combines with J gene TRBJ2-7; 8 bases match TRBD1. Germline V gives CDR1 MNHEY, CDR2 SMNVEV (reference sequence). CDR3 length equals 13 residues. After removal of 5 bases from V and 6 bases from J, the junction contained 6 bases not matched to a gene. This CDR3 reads CASSTYTGGEQYF. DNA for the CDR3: TGTGCCAGCAGTACTTATACAGGGGGCGAGCAGTACTTC.